The 31 T cell receptor beta chains presented below share a single source sample, sequenced in a study of blood T cell repertoires in COVID-19. Some clones are missing from TCRdb's copy, which holds only in-frame ones; the method was immunoSEQ multiplex PCR. Of around 180,000 clones listed, approximately 87% are singletons. Sequenced input: peripheral blood. The receptors shown here come from a man aged 35 to 55 with active or convalescent COVID-19.

This clone occurred a few times. CDR3 sequence reads: CASSQRESNQPQHF. CDR3 DNA: TGTGCCAGCAGTCAAAGGGAGAGCAATCAGCCCCAGCATTTT. The V and J genes are TRBV7-8 and TRBJ1-5; D gene unclear. Germline V gene sequence: CDR1 SGHVS, CDR2 FQNEAQ. The CDR3 has 14 residues. V was pared by 6 bases and J by 1 base, with 10 bases between.

The CDR3 coding sequence is TGTGCCAGCAGCTTATTAGGGGGATCCGGGGCCAACGTCCTGACTTTC. Residues: CASSLLGGSGANVLTF. J is TRBJ2-6 and V is TRBV11-1, with D maybe TRBD1 (6 bases). V lost 2 bases and J lost 4, with 12 bases in between. The germline V gene encodes CDR1 SGHAT and CDR2 FQDESV (reference sequence). The CDR3 covers 16 residues.

The rearrangement links TRBV6-5 to TRBJ1-4, with D maybe TRBD1 (6 bases). The V gene's germline CDR1 is MNHEY and CDR2 SVGAGI. V lost 6 bases to trimming and J lost 8 bases, with 16 bases between them. This CDR3 has 14 amino acids. The CDR3 sequence is CASRMQGLQEKLFF. The CDR3 coding sequence is TGTGCCAGCAGGATGCAGGGGTTACAGGAAAAACTGTTTTTT.

This clone has a single count. This chain connects TRBV2 to TRBJ2-1; a weak D match, TRBD2 (6 bases). CDR3 size: 12 residues. Germline CDR1 reads SNHLY; CDR2 reads FYNNEI. Trimming took off 5 bases at V and 7 bases at J, with 9 bases between the two ends. Here the CDR3 DNA reads TGTGCCAGCAGTCAGACTAGGAATGAGCAGTTCTTC. Translated, it gives CASSQTRNEQFF.

The gene calls are TRBV7-9 and TRBJ1-2; 12 bases fit TRBD1. V was clipped by 4 bases and J by 7 bases; unmatched bases: 10. Germline V gives CDR1 SEHNR, CDR2 FQNEAQ (reference sequence). This CDR3 is 16 amino acids long. The DNA of the CDR3 is TGTGCCAGCAGCTCAGAACCGGGACAGGGGGCCGTTGGCTACACCTTC. It yields the protein CASSSEPGQGAVGYTF.

V is TRBV30 and J is TRBJ2-5; 10 bases are a match to TRBD1. Germline-derived CDR1 and CDR2 are GTSNPN and SVGIG (reference sequence). Losses at the gene ends were 2 bases for V and 5 bases for J; bases not matched to a gene: 8. This CDR3 region has 15 residues. The CDR3 spells CAWSKGTGVLETQYF. The CDR3 nucleotides are TGTGCCTGGAGTAAGGGGACAGGGGTTTTGGAGACCCAGTACTTC.

This chain's CDR3 is CASSWGVLGESPLHF. The CDR3 bases are TGTGCCAGCAGTTGGGGGGTGTTAGGGGAGTCACCCCTCCACTTT. The chain has TRBV27 and TRBJ1-6, with D possibly being TRBD1 (5 bases). With 4 bases removed from V and 10 bases from J, the gap between germline ends came to 17 bases. CDR1 is MNHEY, CDR2 SMNVEV, per germline (reference sequence). The CDR3 sequence is 15 residues long.

This clone occurred a few times. J is TRBJ1-4 and V is TRBV9, with 8 bases lining up with TRBD1. The V gene's germline CDR1 is SGDLS and CDR2 YYNGEE. This CDR3 spans 15 amino acids. With V trimmed by 4 bases and J by 5 bases, 7 bases remained unmatched. The DNA for the CDR3 is TGTGCCAGCAGCCCCATGACAGGGGCGAATGAAAAACTGTTTTTT. Amino acid sequence: CASSPMTGANEKLFF. The complete variable domain, with remaining parts taken from reference TRBV9 and TRBJ1-4, reads DSGVTQTPKHLITATGQRVTLRCSPRSGDLSVYWYQQSLDQGLQFLIQYYNGEERAKGNILERFSAQQFPDLHSELNLSSLELGDSALYFCASSPMTGANEKLFFGSGTQLSVL.

V usage is TRBV7-2 and J usage is TRBJ1-4; TRBD1 might be the D (5 bases). Per the germline V gene, CDR1 is SGHTA and CDR2 is FQGNSA. V was pared by 0 bases and J by 8 bases, with 13 bases between. CDR3 length: 15 residues. The CDR3 sequence: CASSLAGQGREKLFF. The CDR3 region has the DNA TGTGCCAGCAGCTTAGCCGGCCAGGGTCGCGAAAAACTGTTTTTT.

The J gene is TRBJ1-1, the V gene TRBV30; no reliable D call. V was pared by 1 base and J by 0 bases, with 3 bases between. In germline, CDR1 is GTSNPN, CDR2 SVGIG (reference sequence). This CDR3 contains 12 residues. Here the CDR3 reads CAWSALNTEAFF. The CDR3 DNA reads TGTGCCTGGAGTGCCTTGAACACTGAAGCTTTCTTT.

The V call is TRBV19, the J call TRBJ2-1; 7 nucleotides align to TRBD2. V shed 5 bases and J 4 bases; nucleotides not matched to a gene: 5. Per the germline V gene, CDR1 is LNHDA and CDR2 is SQIVND (reference sequence). The CDR3 contains 14 residues. CDR3 sequence (DNA): TGTGCCAGTAGTGTGGGGGGGGTATACAATGAGCAGTTCTTC. Its translation: CASSVGGVYNEQFF.

The chain recombines TRBV11-3 with TRBJ2-3; the match to TRBD1 covers 10 bases. CDR1 is SGHNT and CDR2 is YENEEA in the germline V gene. This CDR3 is built from 18 residues. V lost 4 bases and J lost 3; bases outside the gene matches: 13. DNA of the CDR3: TGTGCCAGCAGCTCTTCGAGATCCGGGACAGGGGAAACAGATACGCAGTATTTT. Encoded protein: CASSSSRSGTGETDTQYF.

This clone was seen a few times. The genes are TRBV9 and TRBJ2-5, with 7 bases identical to TRBD2. Germline values: CDR1 SGDLS, CDR2 YYNGEE. The junction had 9 bases not matched to a gene; V was cut back by 3 bases and J by 4 bases. The length of the CDR3 is 15 residues. CDR3 loop: CASSAGTMGGETQYF. The CDR3 region has the DNA TGTGCCAGCAGCGCCGGGACTATGGGGGGAGAGACCCAGTACTTC.

The V and J genes are TRBV28 and TRBJ2-5, with 9 bases that match TRBD1. The ends lost 5 bases at V and 3 bases at J; junction bases unmatched: 1. This CDR3 is built from 13 residues. CDR1 is MDHEN and CDR2 is SYDVKM in the germline V gene. CDR3 coding DNA: TGTGCCAGCAGTGGGACAGGGAAAGAGACCCAGTACTTC. Residues: CASSGTGKETQYF.

The V and J genes are TRBV6-2 or TRBV6-3 and TRBJ2-1; 9 positions agree with TRBD1. CDR3 length: 15 amino acids. The germline V gene encodes CDR1 MNHEY and CDR2 SVGEGT. J lost 8 bases, V lost 4 bases, and 9 bases had no gene match. CDR3 bases: TGTGCCAGCAGTTTTCGACAGGGGGTCCCACATGAGCAGTTCTTC. It is translated as CASSFRQGVPHEQFF.

The chain links TRBV28 to TRBJ1-2; TRBD1 matches at 7 bases. Germline CDR1 MDHEN, CDR2 SYDVKM. With 0 bases clipped from V and 3 bases from J, the junction kept 4 bases outside the gene matches. This CDR3 comprises 15 residues. The DNA of the CDR3 is TGTGCCAGCAGTTTATGGGAGACAGGGCACTATGGCTACACCTTC. Translated: CASSLWETGHYGYTF.

This clone was observed a single time. The rearrangement joins TRBV7-6 to TRBJ2-7; the D gene is possibly TRBD2 (5 bases). The CDR3 contains 13 residues. The V end lost 3 bases, the J end lost 0 bases, and 6 bases lay between the germline ends. Per the germline V gene, CDR1 is SGHVS and CDR2 is FNYEAQ. CDR3 sequence reads: CASSLAGSYEQYF. CDR3 DNA: TGTGCCAGCAGCTTGGCGGGCTCCTACGAGCAGTACTTC.

J is TRBJ1-3 and V is TRBV5-6, with 7 bases matching TRBD1. Germline V lookup: CDR1 SGHDT, CDR2 YYEEEE. V lost 3 bases, J lost 4 bases, and 7 bases stayed unmatched. The CDR3 sequence is 15 residues long. CDR3 nucleotides: TGTGCCAGCAGCTCCTTAAACAGGGGCGGAAACACCATATATTTT. It yields the protein CASSSLNRGGNTIYF.

The chain recombines TRBV5-1 with TRBJ2-2, with 7 bases lining up with TRBD1. The germline V gene has CDR1 SGHRS and CDR2 YFSETQ. After removal of 4 bases from V and 6 bases from J, the junction contained 3 bases not matched to a gene. The length of the CDR3 is 13 residues. CDR3 nucleotides: TGCGCCAGCAGCGGGACAGAAGCCGGGGAGCTGTTTTTT. Its translation: CASSGTEAGELFF.

The chain carries TRBV11-2 and TRBJ2-2; D is unclear. The V end was cut by 0 bases, the J end by 4 bases, with 9 bases between. CDR1 SGHAT and CDR2 FQNNGV come from the germline V gene. The CDR3 extends over 15 amino acids. CDR3 residues: CASSLESGATGELFF. CDR3 coding DNA: TGTGCCAGCAGCTTAGAGTCTGGAGCCACCGGGGAGCTGTTTTTT.

The rearrangement uses TRBV6-6 and TRBJ2-2, with a possible D match to TRBD2 (5 bases). CDR3 size: 13 residues. Germline V CDR1 and CDR2: MNHNY, SVGAGI (reference sequence). Trimming left V 8 bases short and J 7 bases short, with 14 bases between. In DNA, the CDR3 is TGTGCCAGCTCGGGAACTGGTTTCGGGGAGCTGTTTTTT. Translated, it gives CASSGTGFGELFF.

This chain uses TRBV5-1 with TRBJ2-5; 8 bases agree with TRBD2. The CDR3 loop spans 18 amino acids. The junction had 12 bases not matched to a gene; V was cut back by 0 bases and J by 2 bases. CDR1 SGHRS and CDR2 YFSETQ come from the germline V gene. The DNA for the CDR3 is TGCGCCAGCAGCTTGGGGGCCGGGGGGGCTTCTGCACAAGAGACCCAGTACTTC. Translation gives CASSLGAGGASAQETQYF.

This chain joins TRBV11-3 and TRBJ2-7; D not resolved. The CDR3 covers 14 residues. V gave up 6 bases and J gave up 2 bases, with 14 bases separating them. Germline loops: CDR1 SGHNT, CDR2 YENEEA. The CDR3 protein is CASRPFLQTYEQYF. Here the CDR3 DNA reads TGTGCCAGCAGGCCATTCCTACAGACCTACGAGCAGTACTTC.

The chain couples TRBV29-1 to TRBJ1-4; TRBD1 aligns across 8 bases. V lost 0 bases, J lost 0 bases, and 6 bases stayed unmatched. The CDR3 is 17 amino acids. Germline V gives CDR1 SQVTM, CDR2 ANQGSEA. CDR3 in amino acids: CSVEDGTGAATNEKLFF. As DNA, the CDR3 is TGCAGCGTTGAAGATGGGACAGGCGCGGCAACTAATGAAAAACTGTTTTTT. Full variable domain (rest looked up from reference TRBV29-1 and TRBJ1-4): SAVISQKPSRDICQRGTSLTIQCQVDSQVTMMFWYRQQPGQSLTLIATANQGSEATYESGFVIDKFPISRPNLTFSTLTVSNMSPEDSSIYLCSVEDGTGAATNEKLFFGSGTQLSVL.

The chain uses TRBV5-6 and TRBJ1-1; 12 bases align to TRBD1. Unmatched junction bases numbered 0, after V lost 4 bases and J lost 8 bases. CDR1 is SGHDT and CDR2 is YYEEEE in the germline V gene. This CDR3 has 12 amino acids. The CDR3: CASSGTGGEAFF. The CDR3 region has the DNA TGTGCCAGCAGCGGGACAGGGGGCGAAGCTTTCTTT. Full variable domain (outside the CDR3, taken from reference TRBV5-6 and TRBJ1-1): DAGVTQSPTHLIKTRGQQVTLRCSPKSGHDTVSWYQQALGQGPQFIFQYYEEEERQRGNFPDRFSGHQFPNYSSELNVNALLLGDSALYLCASSGTGGEAFFGQGTRLTVV.

The chain couples TRBV30 to TRBJ1-1; D is unclear. This CDR3 is 14 amino acids long. Deletions cut 1 base from V and 4 bases from J, with 13 bases between. Germline lookup yields CDR1 GTSNPN and CDR2 SVGIG (reference sequence). In nucleotides, the CDR3 is TGTGCCTGGAGTGCCATGACCGCGGCCACTGAAGCTTTCTTT. Its protein product is CAWSAMTAATEAFF.

This clone was recorded only once. The V call is TRBV27, the J call TRBJ2-3; D unresolved. Looked up from germline, CDR1 is MNHEY and CDR2 is SMNVEV (reference sequence). The CDR3 covers 14 residues. Between the trimmed V and J ends, which lost 2 bases and 5 bases, there was a span of 11 bases. The CDR3 reads CASSLNHKRDTQYF. CDR3 coding DNA: TGTGCCAGCAGTTTAAATCACAAGCGAGATACGCAGTATTTT.

The chain is built from TRBV27 and TRBJ2-7; 10 bases are a match to TRBD2. V trimming: 2 bases; J trimming: 3 bases; junction bases outside the gene matches: 4. Germline V CDR1 and CDR2: MNHEY, SMNVEV (reference sequence). The CDR3 is 15 residues long. DNA for the CDR3: TGTGCCAGCAGTTTACTAGCGGGGGATAACTACGAGCAGTACTTC. As protein: CASSLLAGDNYEQYF.

The CDR3 region is CASSQDKSGGFDEQYF. CDR3 DNA sequence: TGTGCCAGCAGCCAAGATAAAAGCGGGGGTTTTGACGAGCAGTACTTC. V usage is TRBV4-2 and J usage is TRBJ2-7, with 8 bases aligning to TRBD2. The germline V gene has CDR1 LGHNA and CDR2 YNFKEQ. The CDR3 is 16 residues long. V dropped 0 bases and J dropped 5; count of bases not matched to a gene: 9.

This rearrangement joins TRBV29-1 to TRBJ1-2, with D possibly TRBD1 on 5 matching bases. V lost 4 bases to trimming and J lost 7 bases, with 13 bases between them. CDR3 length equals 12 residues. The germline V gene has CDR1 SQVTM and CDR2 ANQGSEA. CDR3 sequence reads: CSVVRGEAGYTF. CDR3 nucleotide sequence: TGCAGCGTTGTACGGGGGGAGGCTGGCTACACCTTC.

The chain carries TRBV6-1 and TRBJ2-7, with D possibly being TRBD1 (6 bases). V lost 7 bases, J lost 2 bases, and 18 bases lay in between. This CDR3 region has 15 residues. The germline gives CDR1 MNHNS, CDR2 SASEGT. The CDR3 spells CASNRELEITYEQYF. CDR3 nucleotides: TGTGCCAGCAACAGGGAGTTGGAAATTACCTACGAGCAGTACTTC.